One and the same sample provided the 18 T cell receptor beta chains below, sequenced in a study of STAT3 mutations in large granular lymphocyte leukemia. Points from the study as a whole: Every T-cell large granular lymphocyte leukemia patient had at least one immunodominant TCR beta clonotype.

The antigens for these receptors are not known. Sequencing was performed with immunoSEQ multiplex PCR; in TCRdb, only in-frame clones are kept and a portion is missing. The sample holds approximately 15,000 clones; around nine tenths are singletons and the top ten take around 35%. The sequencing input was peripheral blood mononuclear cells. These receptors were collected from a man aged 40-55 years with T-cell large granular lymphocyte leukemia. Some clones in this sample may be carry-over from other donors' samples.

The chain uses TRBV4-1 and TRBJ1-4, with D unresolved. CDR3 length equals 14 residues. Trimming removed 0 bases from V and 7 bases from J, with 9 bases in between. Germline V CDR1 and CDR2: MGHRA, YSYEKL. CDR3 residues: CASSQESQFEKLFF. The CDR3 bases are TGCGCCAGCAGCCAAGAGAGTCAATTTGAAAAACTGTTTTTT.

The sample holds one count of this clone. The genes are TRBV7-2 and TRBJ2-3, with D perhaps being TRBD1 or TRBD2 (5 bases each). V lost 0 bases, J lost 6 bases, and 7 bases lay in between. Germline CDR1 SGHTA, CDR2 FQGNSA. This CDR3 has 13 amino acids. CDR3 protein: CASSLAWGDTQYF. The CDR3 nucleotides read TGTGCCAGCAGCTTAGCTTGGGGGGATACGCAGTATTTT. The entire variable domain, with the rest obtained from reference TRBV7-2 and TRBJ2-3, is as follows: GAGVSQSPSNKVTEKGKDVELRCDPISGHTALYWYRQSLGQGLEFLIYFQGNSAPDKSGLPSDRFSAERTGGSVSTLTIQRTQQEDSAVYLCASSLAWGDTQYFGPGTRLTVL.

CDR3 sequence reads: CASSSTWGGRTEAFF. As DNA, the CDR3 is TGTGCCAGCAGCTCCACGTGGGGGGGAAGGACTGAAGCTTTCTTT. The chain employs TRBV7-2 and TRBJ1-1; weak D call: TRBD1 (5 bases). This CDR3 has 15 residues. Trimming shortened V by 4 bases and J by 5 bases, and 17 bases separated the two germline ends. Germline CDR1 is SGHTA and CDR2 is FQGNSA. The full variable domain, rest sourced from reference TRBV7-2 and TRBJ1-1, is GAGVSQSPSNKVTEKGKDVELRCDPISGHTALYWYRQSLGQGLEFLIYFQGNSAPDKSGLPSDRFSAERTGGSVSTLTIQRTQQEDSAVYLCASSSTWGGRTEAFFGQGTRLTVV.

The CDR3: CASNRGSPYEQYF. In DNA, the CDR3 is TGTGCCAGCAACAGGGGCTCCCCCTACGAGCAGTACTTC. This chain joins TRBV2 and TRBJ2-7, with 7 bases matching TRBD1. Unmatched junction bases numbered 5, after V lost 7 bases and J lost 2 bases. There are 13 residues in the CDR3. From germline, CDR1 is SNHLY and CDR2 FYNNEI.

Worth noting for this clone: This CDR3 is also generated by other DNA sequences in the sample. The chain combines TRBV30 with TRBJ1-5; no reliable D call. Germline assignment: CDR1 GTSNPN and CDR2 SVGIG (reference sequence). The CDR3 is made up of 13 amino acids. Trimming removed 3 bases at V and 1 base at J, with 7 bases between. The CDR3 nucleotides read TGTGCCTGGAGCCCCGACAGCAATCAGCCCCAGCATTTT. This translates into CAWSPDSNQPQHF. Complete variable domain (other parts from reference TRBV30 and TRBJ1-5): SQTIHQWPATLVQPVGSPLSLECTVEGTSNPNLYWYRQAAGRGLQLLFYSVGIGQISSEVPQNLSASRPQDRQFILSSKKLLLSDSGFYLCAWSPDSNQPQHFGDGTRLSIL.

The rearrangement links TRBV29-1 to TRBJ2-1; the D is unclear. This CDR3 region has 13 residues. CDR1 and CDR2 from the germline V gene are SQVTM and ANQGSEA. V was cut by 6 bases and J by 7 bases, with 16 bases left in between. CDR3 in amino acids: CSVPYSVGNEQFF. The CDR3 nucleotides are TGCAGCGTACCCTACAGTGTGGGGAATGAGCAGTTCTTC.

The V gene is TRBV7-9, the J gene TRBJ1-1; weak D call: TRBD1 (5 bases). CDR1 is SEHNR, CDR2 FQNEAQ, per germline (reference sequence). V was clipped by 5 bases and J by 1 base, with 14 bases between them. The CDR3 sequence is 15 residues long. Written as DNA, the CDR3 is TGTGCCAGCAGCCCACCACAGGTCGAGAACACTGAAGCTTTCTTT. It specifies CASSPPQVENTEAFF.

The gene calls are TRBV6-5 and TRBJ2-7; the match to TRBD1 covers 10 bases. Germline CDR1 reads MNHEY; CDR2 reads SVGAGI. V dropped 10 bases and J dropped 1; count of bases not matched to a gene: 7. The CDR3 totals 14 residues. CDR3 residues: CAINPGQGSYEQYF. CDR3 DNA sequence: TGTGCCATCAACCCGGGACAGGGGTCCTACGAGCAGTACTTC.

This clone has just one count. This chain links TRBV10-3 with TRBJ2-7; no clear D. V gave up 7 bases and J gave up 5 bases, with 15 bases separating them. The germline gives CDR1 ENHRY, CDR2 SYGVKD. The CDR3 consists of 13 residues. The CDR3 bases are TGTGCCATCACCTCCGGCCACCTAGACGAGCAGTACTTC. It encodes CAITSGHLDEQYF.

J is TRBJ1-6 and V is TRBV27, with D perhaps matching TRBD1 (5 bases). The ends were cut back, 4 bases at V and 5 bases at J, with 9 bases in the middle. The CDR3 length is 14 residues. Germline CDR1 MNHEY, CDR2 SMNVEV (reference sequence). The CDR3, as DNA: TGTGCCAGCAGTTCAGGGTTCCATAATTCACCCCTCCACTTT. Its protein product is CASSSGFHNSPLHF.

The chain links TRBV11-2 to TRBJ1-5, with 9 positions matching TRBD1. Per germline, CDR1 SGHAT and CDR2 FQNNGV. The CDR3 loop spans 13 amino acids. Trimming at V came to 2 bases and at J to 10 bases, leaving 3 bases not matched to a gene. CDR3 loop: CASSLTGGRPQHF. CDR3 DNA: TGTGCCAGCAGCTTAACAGGGGGCCGACCCCAGCATTTT.

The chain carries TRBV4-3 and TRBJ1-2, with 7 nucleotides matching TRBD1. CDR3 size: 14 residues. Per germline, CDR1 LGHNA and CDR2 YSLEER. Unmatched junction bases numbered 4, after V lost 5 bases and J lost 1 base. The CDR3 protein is CASSTRQGNYGYTF. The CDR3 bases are TGCGCCAGCAGCACCCGACAGGGTAACTATGGCTACACCTTC.

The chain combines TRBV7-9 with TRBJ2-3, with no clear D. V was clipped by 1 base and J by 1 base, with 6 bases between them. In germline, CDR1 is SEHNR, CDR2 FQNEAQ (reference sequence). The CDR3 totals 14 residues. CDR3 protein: CASSLGARTDTQYF. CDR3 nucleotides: TGTGCCAGCAGCTTAGGGGCCCGCACAGATACGCAGTATTTT.

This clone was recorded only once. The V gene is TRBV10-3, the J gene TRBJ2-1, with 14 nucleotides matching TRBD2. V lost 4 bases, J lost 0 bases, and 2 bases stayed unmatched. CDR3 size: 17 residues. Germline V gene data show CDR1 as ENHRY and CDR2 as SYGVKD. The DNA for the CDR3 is TGTGCCATCAGTGGGACTAGCGGGGGGCACTCCTACAATGAGCAGTTCTTC. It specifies CAISGTSGGHSYNEQFF.

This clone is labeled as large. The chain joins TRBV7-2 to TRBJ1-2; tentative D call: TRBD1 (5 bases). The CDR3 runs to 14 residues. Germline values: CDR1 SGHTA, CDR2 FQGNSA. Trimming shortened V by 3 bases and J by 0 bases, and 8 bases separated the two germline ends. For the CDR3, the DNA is TGTGCCAGCAGCTTGACAGAAGCTAACTATGGCTACACCTTC. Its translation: CASSLTEANYGYTF. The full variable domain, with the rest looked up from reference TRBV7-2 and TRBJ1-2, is GAGVSQSPSNKVTEKGKDVELRCDPISGHTALYWYRQSLGQGLEFLIYFQGNSAPDKSGLPSDRFSAERTGGSVSTLTIQRTQQEDSAVYLCASSLTEANYGYTFGSGTRLTVV.

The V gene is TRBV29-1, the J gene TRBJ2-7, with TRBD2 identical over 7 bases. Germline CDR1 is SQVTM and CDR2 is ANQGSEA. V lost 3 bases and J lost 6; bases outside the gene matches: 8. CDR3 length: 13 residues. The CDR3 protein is CSVEDEPGGEQYF. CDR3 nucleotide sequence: TGCAGCGTTGAGGATGAGCCGGGGGGCGAGCAGTACTTC.

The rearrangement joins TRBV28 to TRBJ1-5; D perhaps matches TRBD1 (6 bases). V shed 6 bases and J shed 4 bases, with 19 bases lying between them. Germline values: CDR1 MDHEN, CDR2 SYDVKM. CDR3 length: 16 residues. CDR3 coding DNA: TGTGCCAGCAGCACAAACAGGGATTTGGGTAATCAGCCCCAGCATTTT. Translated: CASSTNRDLGNQPQHF.

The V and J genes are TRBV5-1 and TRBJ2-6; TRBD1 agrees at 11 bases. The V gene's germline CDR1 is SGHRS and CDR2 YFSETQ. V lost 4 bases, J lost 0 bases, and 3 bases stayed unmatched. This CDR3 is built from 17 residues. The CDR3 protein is CASSRGTGGSGANVLTF. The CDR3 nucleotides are TGCGCCAGCAGCCGCGGGACAGGGGGCTCTGGGGCCAACGTCCTGACTTTC.